The TCR beta chain described here comes from a study of shared clonotypes between healthy human individuals. TCRdb keeps only in-frame clones here, not all; method: immunoSEQ multiplex PCR. This sample has about 2 million clones, with 95% found just once. V dropped 4 bases and J dropped 1 base, with 7 bases sitting between them. Germline V CDR1 and CDR2: MNHEY, SVGAGI. There are 14 residues in the CDR3. The source is a man between 18 and 29 years old in good health. Sequences were obtained from naive CD4+ T cells sorted from blood. Subset reported: CD45RA+ positively selected. The chain is built from TRBV6-5 and TRBJ2-2, with D hard to call. This CDR3 reads CASSWLQNTGELFF. The CDR3 bases are TGTGCCAGCAGTTGGCTTCAGAACACCGGGGAGCTGTTTTTT.